One sample yielded the 15 T cell receptor beta chains listed below, sequenced in a study of T cells in Graves' hyperthyroidism and ophthalmopathy. Using RNA transcripts as the source, TCR beta CDR3 regions were amplified. First-round RT-PCR with HTBI primers amplified the TCR CDR3 region. Each CDR3 protein gets one entry after TCRdb re-called the multiplex PCR reads with MiXCR. The table shows 340,000 or so distinct CDR3 sequences, with 15% to 20% occurring only once. The specimen sequenced was blood. Receptor source: a woman in her fifties or sixties with Graves' hyperthyroidism.

This clonotype came up a few times. The rearrangement uses TRBV30 and TRBJ1-1, with D possibly being TRBD1 (5 bases). The germline V gene has CDR1 GTSNPN and CDR2 SVGIG (reference sequence). Trimming took 0 bases from V and 5 from J, leaving 10 bases between them. The CDR3 extends over 13 amino acids. CDR3 region: CAWSVGVWTEAFF. As DNA, the CDR3 is TGTGCCTGGAGTGTGGGGGTTTGGACTGAAGCTTTCTTT. Full variable domain (rest looked up from reference TRBV30 and TRBJ1-1): SQTIHQWPATLVQPVGSPLSLECTVEGTSNPNLYWYRQAAGRGLQLLFYSVGIGQISSEVPQNLSASRPQDRQFILSSKKLLLSDSGFYLCAWSVGVWTEAFFGQGTRLTVV.

This chain links TRBV6-1 with TRBJ2-5, with unresolved D. Germline CDR1 MNHNS, CDR2 SASEGT. The CDR3 runs to 13 residues. V was trimmed by 6 bases and J by 5 bases, leaving 13 bases between them. Here the CDR3 DNA reads TGTGCCAGCAGCCCACTCAGGCGGGAGACCCAGTACTTC. This translates into CASSPLRRETQYF.

The sample holds a few counts of this clonotype. The gene calls are TRBV29-1 and TRBJ2-3, with a tentative D call TRBD1 (6 bases). The CDR3 spans 12 residues. V lost 6 bases and J 4 bases, leaving 11 bases between the germline ends. CDR1 is SQVTM and CDR2 is ANQGSEA in the germline V gene. CDR3 in amino acids: CSVARQADTQYF. In DNA form, the CDR3 reads TGCAGCGTAGCCCGACAGGCAGATACGCAGTATTTT.

The CDR3 DNA is TGTGCCAGTAAGTGGACAGGGGTTACTGAAGCTTTCTTT. Protein product: CASKWTGVTEAFF. The chain recombines TRBV28 with TRBJ1-1; 9 bases line up with TRBD1. The V gene's germline CDR1 is MDHEN and CDR2 SYDVKM. CDR3 length equals 13 residues. With V trimmed by 9 bases and J by 5 bases, 7 bases remained unmatched. The full variable domain, its missing parts supplied by reference TRBV28 and TRBJ1-1, is DVKVTQSSRYLVKRTGEKVFLECVQDMDHENMFWYRQDPGLGLRLIYFSYDVKMKEKGDIPEGYSVSREKKERFSLILESASTNQTSMYLCASKWTGVTEAFFGQGTRLTVV.

This clonotype came up many times. The genes are TRBV5-1 and TRBJ2-1; 11 bases align to TRBD2. CDR1 and CDR2 from the germline V gene are SGHRS and YFSETQ. V shed 0 bases and J 4 bases; nucleotides not matched to a gene: 3. The CDR3 is made up of 16 amino acids. CDR3 in amino acids: CASSLEPSGGYNEQFF. The CDR3 DNA sequence: TGCGCCAGCAGCTTGGAGCCTAGCGGGGGGTACAATGAGCAGTTCTTC.

This clonotype has a handful of counts. The V gene is TRBV5-5, the J gene TRBJ2-7; D is perhaps TRBD2 (5 bases). CDR3 length: 14 residues. V lost 0 bases and J 0 bases, leaving 7 bases between the germline ends. Germline V lookup: CDR1 SGHKS, CDR2 YYEKEE (reference sequence). CDR3 nucleotide sequence: TGTGCCAGCAGCTTGGCCAGCGGCTCCTACGAGCAGTACGTC. Translation gives CASSLASGSYEQYV.

The chain links TRBV10-2 to TRBJ1-1; D not certain. Germline V CDR1 and CDR2: WSHSY, SAAADI. This CDR3 spans 13 amino acids. Trimming stripped 3 bases from V and 1 base from J, with 6 bases between. CDR3 DNA sequence: TGCGCCAGCAGTGAACGGGGGAACACTGAAGCTTTCTTT. Protein sequence: CASSERGNTEAFF.

Points on this clonotype: This may arise from a read error, as a much more abundant clone is one base away. This sequence joins TRBV28 and TRBJ2-1; 9 nucleotides match TRBD1. This CDR3 contains 13 residues. The germline CDR1 and CDR2 sequences are MDHEN and SYDVKM. CDR3 bases: TGTGCCAGCAGGGGACAGGGTTTGGGTGAGCAGTCCTTC. It yields the protein CASRGQGLGEQSF.

This clonotype was observed a handful of times. The rearrangement joins TRBV19 to TRBJ2-1; tentative D call: TRBD2 (6 bases). Trimming stripped 1 base from V and 0 bases from J, with 7 bases between. The CDR3 spans 15 residues. Germline V gives CDR1 LNHDA, CDR2 SQIVND (reference sequence). The CDR3 sequence: CASSIAGSSYNEQFF. The CDR3 DNA sequence: TGTGCCAGTAGTATAGCCGGGAGCTCCTACAATGAGCAGTTCTTC.

The chain links TRBV27 to TRBJ2-5; D gene ambiguous. This CDR3 is built from 14 residues. Germline values: CDR1 MNHEY, CDR2 SMNVEV (reference sequence). With 0 bases removed from V and 0 bases from J, the gap between germline ends came to 5 bases. The CDR3 region is CASSLSKDQETQYF. DNA of the CDR3: TGTGCCAGCAGTTTATCGAAGGACCAAGAGACCCAGTACTTC.

This clonotype has ten or more counts. This rearrangement joins TRBV7-9 to TRBJ2-7; tentatively, D is TRBD1 (5 bases). Trimming removed 2 bases from V and 5 bases from J, with 16 bases in between. CDR1 is SEHNR and CDR2 is FQNEAQ in the germline V gene (reference sequence). This CDR3 is 15 amino acids long. CDR3 in amino acids: CASSLRDSAIHEQYF. In nucleotides, the CDR3 is TGTGCCAGCAGCTTACGTGACAGCGCGATCCACGAGCAGTACTTC.

This rearrangement joins TRBV4-1 to TRBJ2-7; TRBD2 matches at 9 bases. The CDR3 sequence is 17 residues long. V trimming: 1 base; J trimming: 2 bases; junction bases outside the gene matches: 9. Germline V lookup: CDR1 MGHRA, CDR2 YSYEKL. Here the CDR3 reads CASSQVWPSGATYEQYV. Written as DNA, the CDR3 is TGCGCCAGCAGCCAAGTCTGGCCTAGCGGGGCCACCTACGAGCAGTACGTC.

This clonotype was counted between two and nine times. This chain uses TRBV7-6 with TRBJ2-3, with TRBD1 matching over 9 bases. CDR1 and CDR2 from the germline V gene are SGHVS and FNYEAQ. The CDR3 is 16 residues long. V trimming: 1 base; J trimming: 2 bases; junction bases outside the gene matches: 4. The DNA for the CDR3 is TGTGCCAGCAGCTTAGAACAGGGGGCCACCACAGATACGCAGTATTTT. Residues: CASSLEQGATTDTQYF.

The rearrangement links TRBV28 to TRBJ2-1; 7 bases align to TRBD1. With 4 bases clipped from V and 0 bases from J, the junction kept 6 bases outside the gene matches. CDR3 length: 16 amino acids. Germline V lookup: CDR1 MDHEN, CDR2 SYDVKM. CDR3 loop: CASSSIQGSSYNEQFF. In DNA, the CDR3 is TGTGCCAGCAGTTCCATACAGGGGAGCTCCTACAATGAGCAGTTCTTC.

In its sample, this clonotype was seen a few times. The gene calls are TRBV3-1 and TRBJ1-3; 8 bases are shared with TRBD1. J was trimmed by 2 bases and V by 9 bases; bases with no gene match: 3. CDR1 is LGHDT and CDR2 is YNNKEL in the germline V gene (reference sequence). CDR3 length equals 13 residues. In DNA, the CDR3 is TGTGCCAGTCAACAGGGGGCTGGAAACACCATATATTTT. This encodes CASQQGAGNTIYF.